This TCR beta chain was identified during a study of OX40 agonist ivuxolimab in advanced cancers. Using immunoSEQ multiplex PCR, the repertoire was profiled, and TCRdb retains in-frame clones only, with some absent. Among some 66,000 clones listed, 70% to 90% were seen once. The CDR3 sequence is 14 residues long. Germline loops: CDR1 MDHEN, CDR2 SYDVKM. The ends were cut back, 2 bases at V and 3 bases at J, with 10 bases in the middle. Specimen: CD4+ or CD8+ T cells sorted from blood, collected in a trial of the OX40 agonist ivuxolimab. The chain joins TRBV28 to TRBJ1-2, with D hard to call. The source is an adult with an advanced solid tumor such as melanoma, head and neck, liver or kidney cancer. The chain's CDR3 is CASSLEADYYGYTF. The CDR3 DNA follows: TGTGCCAGCAGTTTAGAGGCAGATTACTATGGCTACACCTTC.